The 4 T cell receptor beta chains below all came from one sample that was sequenced in a study of CD8+CD57+ T cells in acquired aplastic anemia. Genomic DNA, the template, was used for profiling of the TCR beta VDJ and CDR3. TCRdb reprocessed the reads via MiXCR and lists one record per CDR3 protein. The sample lists a few hundred thousand distinct CDR3 sequences, about two thirds occurring once. The sequenced material came from sorted CD4+, CD8+, or CD8+CD57+ T cells (not recorded which) from PBMCs. The receptors were gathered from a human donor in good health, serving as a control.

The chain recombines TRBV29-1 with TRBJ1-3; D gene uncertain. Trimming pared 5 bases from V and 0 bases from J, leaving 14 bases between. CDR3 length: 15 amino acids. CDR1 SQVTM and CDR2 ANQGSEA come from the germline V gene. The DNA for the CDR3 is TGCAGCGTTCTCGCGACCAGATCCTCTGGAAACACCATATATTTT. This sequence encodes CSVLATRSSGNTIYF.

The J gene is TRBJ1-4, the V gene TRBV19; tentatively, D is TRBD1 (5 bases). CDR3 length: 15 residues. The V and J ends lost 5 bases and 8 bases respectively, with 18 bases between them. The germline V gene has CDR1 LNHDA and CDR2 SQIVND (reference sequence). The CDR3, as DNA: TGTGCCAGTAGTCCCGCCGGGAGAGGGGCAGAAAAACTGTTTTTT. As protein: CASSPAGRGAEKLFF.

The rearrangement uses TRBV7-9 and TRBJ1-4; possibly TRBD1 for D (6 bases). CDR3 length: 14 residues. Germline CDR1 and CDR2: SEHNR and FQNEAQ (reference sequence). Trimming removed 9 bases at V and 2 bases at J, with 13 bases between. CDR3 protein: CASGGAVTNEKLFF. The CDR3 DNA is TGTGCCAGTGGGGGGGCCGTGACTAATGAAAAACTGTTTTTT. The full variable domain, its missing parts supplied by reference TRBV7-9 and TRBJ1-4, is DTGVSQNPRHKITKRGQNVTFRCDPISEHNRLYWYRQTLGQGPEFLTYFQNEAQLEKSRLLSDRFSAERPKGSFSTLEIQRTEQGDSAMYLCASGGAVTNEKLFFGSGTQLSVL.

As regards this clonotype: This may arise from a read error, as a much more abundant clone is one base away. The chain carries TRBV20-1 and TRBJ2-7; 10 bases line up with TRBD2. This CDR3 has 14 residues. CDR1 and CDR2 from the germline V gene are DFQATT and SNEGSKA (reference sequence). The DNA for the CDR3 is TGCAGTGCGGATGGACTAGCGGAACCCTACGGGCAGTACTTC. Its translation: CSADGLAEPYGQYF.